These T cell receptor beta chains were read from a single sample in a study of vaccination effects on CD4 cells after COVID-19. These TCRs are of unknown antigen specificity. The method was immunoSEQ multiplex PCR; TCRdb's version includes in-frame clones alone and lacks a portion of them. The table shows 35,000 to 40,000 clones, with 65% to 80% occurring only once. The material was CD4+ T cells from PBMCs cultured without peptide, obtained before COVID-19 vaccination. Source of these receptors: a human donor who received a COVID-19 vaccine. CDR3s leave out the opening cysteine and the closing phenylalanine or tryptophan. A D gene is named only where the DNA matches it firmly.

TRBJ1-2 | TRBV29-1 | NA | SVSRGPNYGYT
TRBJ1-1 | TRBV28 | NA | ASSLPLGREAF
TRBJ2-7 | TRBV6-5 | NA | ASTNTGTSYEQY
TRBJ1-1 | TRBV3-1/TRBV3-2 | NA | ASSLKGVPEAF
TRBJ1-4 | TRBV3-1/TRBV3-2 | TRBD1 | ASSQRATGNREKLF
TRBJ1-6 | TRBV10-1 | NA | ASTKSPGFGSPLH
TRBJ2-2 | TRBV28 | TRBD2 | ASSFGLQKREGRNTGELF
TRBJ1-3 | TRBV6-5 | NA | ASRGSGNTIY
TRBJ2-5 | TRBV2 | NA | ASTLGTQRQTQY
TRBJ2-3 | TRBV10-3 | TRBD2 | AISMTSGEVDTQY
TRBJ2-1 | TRBV25-1 | NA | ASSESQKHEQF
TRBJ1-2 | TRBV5-1 | TRBD1 | ASSLGQGGTNYGYT
TRBJ1-2 | TRBV28 | NA | ASSLNRPNYGYT
TRBJ2-3 | TRBV5-6 | NA | ASSLGPGKVTDTQY
TRBJ2-7 | TRBV27 | TRBD1 | ASSLGRGSYEQY
TRBJ1-2 | TRBV14 | NA | ASSPFQGTYGYT
TRBJ2-3 | TRBV5-1 | TRBD1 | ASSLAGTDTDTQY
TRBJ2-5 | TRBV3-1/TRBV3-2 | NA | ASSQVAGETQY
TRBJ2-2 | TRBV25-1 | NA | ASSARSGGAGELF
TRBJ2-5 | TRBV20-1 | NA | SARRETQY
TRBJ2-3 | TRBV5-1 | TRBD2 | ASSLAGGGDTQY
TRBJ2-2 | TRBV27 | NA | ASSPQPYYTGELF
TRBJ2-5 | TRBV5-4 | NA | ASRQARKETQY
TRBJ2-3 | TRBV7-9 | NA | ASSLGLVVAGTQY
TRBJ2-7 | TRBV18 | NA | ASSPADAYEQY
TRBJ2-1 | TRBV5-8 | NA | ASSRRMDGWIAYNEQF
TRBJ1-4 | TRBV2 | TRBD1 | ASMGTDRGGEKLF
TRBJ1-2 | TRBV18 | TRBD1 | ASSQRTGGDGYT
TRBJ2-6 | TRBV28 | NA | ASRTGQLSGANVLT
TRBJ2-1 | TRBV6-2/TRBV6-3 | TRBD1 | ASSRQGLGEQF
TRBJ2-7 | TRBV11-3 | TRBD1 | ASSSFSGTGDSYEQY
TRBJ1-4 | TRBV4-1 | TRBD1 | ASSQDGTGGRTNEKLF
TRBJ2-3 | TRBV29-1 | TRBD1 | SVAQQGTGTQY
TRBJ1-2 | TRBV3-1/TRBV3-2 | TRBD1 | ASSQRQGAGYT
TRBJ2-3 | TRBV24-1 | TRBD2 | ATSDPLAGGPGDTQY
TRBJ2-5 | TRBV6-2/TRBV6-3 | NA | ASSRQETQY
TRBJ1-5 | TRBV2 | NA | ASSERGIGQPQH
TRBJ1-6 | TRBV7-2 | TRBD1 | ASSPGQGVSPLH
TRBJ1-3 | TRBV4-1 | NA | ASSQEMGSGNTIY
TRBJ1-1 | TRBV29-1 | NA | SVGTEAF
TRBJ2-2 | TRBV25-1 | NA | ASSERELAYTGELF
TRBJ2-7 | TRBV5-1 | NA | ASSLGGGTPLAYEQY
TRBJ1-4 | TRBV5-1 | TRBD1 | ASSFDRGRGEKLF
TRBJ2-7 | TRBV3-1/TRBV3-2 | TRBD2 | ASSRKAPGLAGASYEQY